Below are 21 T cell receptor beta chains sequenced from a single sample in a study of vaccination and CD4 T cells after COVID-19. As for treatment: roughly 10-day PBMC culture with coronavirus spike peptide pools or control peptides (ViraFEST assay). These receptors have no known antigen. The assay that was used to sequence DNA from cultured CD4+ T cells was the Oncomine TCR Beta short-read assay. TCRdb called the PCR reads again in MiXCR, with one record for every CDR3 protein. The sample includes some 16,000 distinct CDR3 sequences, roughly 45% seen only once; the top ten take around 3.4%. The sequencing input was CD4+ T cells from blood, cultured in vitro. All receptors come from a human donor who had recovered from COVID-19.

V and J are TRBV20-1 and TRBJ2-1, with 8 bases lining up with TRBD1. CDR1 DFQATT and CDR2 SNEGSKA come from the germline V gene (reference sequence). The CDR3 is made up of 13 amino acids. The ends lost 6 bases at V and 5 bases at J; junction bases unmatched: 6. The CDR3 nucleotides are TGCAGTGCCAGACAGGGGTTAGACAATGAGCAGTTCTTC. As protein: CSARQGLDNEQFF.

V gene TRBV20-1 combines with J gene TRBJ2-1, with 13 bases aligning to TRBD2. The J segment lost 4 bases and the V segment lost 6 bases, leaving 9 bases of the junction unmatched. CDR3 length equals 16 residues. CDR1 is DFQATT and CDR2 is SNEGSKA in the germline V gene (reference sequence). The CDR3, as DNA: TGCAGTGCAAGGGTGGGACTAGCGGGATTATACAATGAGCAGTTCTTC. Translation: CSARVGLAGLYNEQFF.

CDR3 region: CASSQGSGTPLSAPTDTQYF. Written as DNA, the CDR3 is TGCGCCAGCAGCCAGGGGTCGGGCACACCCCTATCAGCACCCACAGATACGCAGTATTTT. The rearrangement links TRBV4-3 to TRBJ2-3; D unresolved. This CDR3 is 20 amino acids long. The germline V gene has CDR1 LGHNA and CDR2 YSLEER. V dropped 3 bases and J dropped 2 bases, with 27 bases sitting between them.

The rearrangement joins TRBV5-4 to TRBJ1-1; TRBD1 agrees at 8 bases. The germline gives CDR1 SGHNT, CDR2 YYREEE (reference sequence). The CDR3 runs 15 residues. V trimming: 4 bases; J trimming: 5 bases; junction bases outside the gene matches: 10. DNA for the CDR3: TGTGCCAGCAGCATAGACAGGGGTCAGAAGACTGAAGCTTTCTTT. It specifies CASSIDRGQKTEAFF.

The chain is built from TRBV2 and TRBJ2-4; TRBD1 might be the D (6 bases). In germline, CDR1 is SNHLY, CDR2 FYNNEI. V lost 4 bases and J 0 bases, leaving 10 bases between the germline ends. There are 15 residues in the CDR3. The CDR3 nucleotides read TGTGCCAGCAGTGTTCAGGGGCTAGCCAAAAACATTCAGTACTTC. Protein product: CASSVQGLAKNIQYF. The full variable domain, in which reference TRBV2 and TRBJ2-4 provide the parts outside the CDR3, is EPEVTQTPSHQVTQMGQEVILRCVPISNHLYFYWYRQILGQKVEFLVSFYNNEISEKSEIFDDQFSVERPDGSNFTLKIRSTKLEDSAMYFCASSVQGLAKNIQYFGAGTRLSVL.

This chain connects TRBV20-1 to TRBJ2-5; the match to TRBD2 covers 8 bases. Germline V lookup: CDR1 DFQATT, CDR2 SNEGSKA (reference sequence). Unmatched junction bases numbered 7, after V lost 6 bases and J lost 4 bases. The CDR3 has 13 residues. The CDR3 region is CSAQPLAGETQYF. Here the CDR3 DNA reads TGCAGTGCGCAGCCGCTAGCGGGAGAGACCCAGTACTTC.

The DNA of the CDR3 is TGTGCCAGCAGTCGAACGGGGGACACTGAAGCTTTCTTT. Amino acids: CASSRTGDTEAFF. The chain couples TRBV27 to TRBJ1-1; perhaps TRBD1 as D (5 bases). The V end lost 5 bases, the J end lost 3 bases, and 10 bases lay between the germline ends. This CDR3 is 13 amino acids long. Germline CDR1 is MNHEY and CDR2 is SMNVEV (reference sequence).

Regarding this clonotype: At one end the junction does not follow the germline gene, possibly because of a read error. This chain uses TRBV18 with TRBJ2-5; D is perhaps TRBD2 (5 bases). CDR1 and CDR2 from the germline V gene are KGHSH and LQKENI. CDR3 length equals 14 residues. CDR3 coding DNA: TGTGCCAGCCCACCCTACACTAGGGAAGAGACCCAGTACTTC. It is translated as CASPPYTREETQYF.

This clonotype is a singleton in its sample. The chain has TRBV19 and TRBJ2-3; perhaps TRBD2 as D (7 bases). V was shortened by 6 bases and J by 0 bases, with 16 bases between the two germline ends. The CDR3 is made up of 16 amino acids. The germline V gene has CDR1 LNHDA and CDR2 SQIVND (reference sequence). CDR3 in amino acids: CASRRGSGTSTDTQYF. The CDR3 DNA sequence: TGTGCCAGTAGAAGGGGGAGCGGGACTAGCACAGATACGCAGTATTTT.

The gene calls are TRBV2 and TRBJ1-5, with D tentatively TRBD1 (6 bases). Germline V gene sequence: CDR1 SNHLY, CDR2 FYNNEI. The V end was cut by 6 bases, the J end by 1 base, with 13 bases between. The CDR3 contains 15 residues. As DNA, the CDR3 is TGTGCCAGCAGGGAACAGGGAGGGAGCAATCAGCCCCAGCATTTT. Residues: CASREQGGSNQPQHF. The full variable domain, with the rest looked up from reference TRBV2 and TRBJ1-5, is EPEVTQTPSHQVTQMGQEVILRCVPISNHLYFYWYRQILGQKVEFLVSFYNNEISEKSEIFDDQFSVERPDGSNFTLKIRSTKLEDSAMYFCASREQGGSNQPQHFGDGTRLSIL.

The chain links TRBV6-2 or TRBV6-3 to TRBJ2-2; 7 bases are shared with TRBD2. Germline CDR1 is MNHEY and CDR2 is SVGEGT. The CDR3 is 16 amino acids. V lost 8 bases and J lost 4; bases outside the gene matches: 13. The CDR3 loop reads CASGYGGSLLTGELFF. CDR3 nucleotides: TGTGCCAGCGGGTATGGCGGGAGTCTCCTCACCGGGGAGCTGTTTTTT.

The sample holds a few counts of this clonotype. This chain links TRBV6-1 with TRBJ1-1; TRBD1 matches at 9 bases. This CDR3 spans 13 amino acids. The germline CDR1 and CDR2 sequences are MNHNS and SASEGT. Trimming took 6 bases from V and 4 from J; bases not matched to a gene: 3. The CDR3 DNA reads as TGTGCCAGCAGACGGGACAGGGCCACTGAAGCTTTCTTT. Translation gives CASRRDRATEAFF.

This clonotype was recorded a few times. This chain joins TRBV19 and TRBJ2-7; tentative D call: TRBD1 (5 bases). The CDR3 contains 14 residues. The germline V and J ends were trimmed by 9 bases and 0 bases, with 15 bases remaining between them. From germline, CDR1 is LNHDA and CDR2 SQIVND (reference sequence). The CDR3 DNA is TGTGCCAGCACACAGACAGTTCGCTCCTACGAGCAGTACTTC. It encodes CASTQTVRSYEQYF.

The rearrangement joins TRBV7-6 to TRBJ2-1; D is unclear. The CDR3 is 12 residues long. V was cut by 1 base and J by 8 bases, with 6 bases left in between. CDR1 is SGHVS, CDR2 FNYEAQ, per germline. The CDR3 DNA sequence: TGTGCCAGCAGCTTAGTAGGCGATGAGCAGTTCTTC. It specifies CASSLVGDEQFF.

This chain connects TRBV2 to TRBJ2-3, with TRBD2 identical over 9 bases. The CDR3 has 14 amino acids. CDR1 SNHLY and CDR2 FYNNEI come from the germline V gene. The junction had 4 bases not matched to a gene; V was cut back by 5 bases and J by 4 bases. The CDR3 sequence is CASSRTSASDTQYF. CDR3 nucleotides: TGTGCCAGCAGTCGGACTAGCGCTTCAGATACGCAGTATTTT.

In this sample, this clonotype turned up a few times. This chain connects TRBV7-8 to TRBJ2-1, with 7 nucleotides matching TRBD1. Germline-derived CDR1 and CDR2 are SGHVS and FQNEAQ. The junction had 16 bases not matched to a gene; V was cut back by 2 bases and J by 9 bases. This CDR3 spans 17 amino acids. CDR3 nucleotide sequence: TGTGCCAGCAGCTTAAGACAGCAGTCCCAGGGGGTAGGTGAGCAGTTCTTC. This encodes CASSLRQQSQGVGEQFF.

J is TRBJ1-2 and V is TRBV6-5; 8 bases match TRBD1. CDR1 is MNHEY and CDR2 is SVGAGI in the germline V gene. V shed 2 bases, J shed 3 bases, and the junction held 5 bases outside the gene matches. The CDR3 sequence is 15 residues long. The CDR3 sequence is CASSYRAGGDYGYTF. CDR3 coding DNA: TGTGCCAGCAGTTACCGGGCAGGGGGCGACTATGGCTACACCTTC.

This chain uses TRBV30 with TRBJ2-7; D call uncertain. Deletions cut 0 bases from V and 2 bases from J, with 5 bases between. CDR1 is GTSNPN, CDR2 SVGIG, per germline (reference sequence). The CDR3 is made up of 12 amino acids. CDR3 sequence: CAWSVRAYEQYF. The CDR3 DNA is TGTGCCTGGAGTGTACGGGCCTACGAGCAGTACTTC. Based on the CDR3 plus reference TRBV30 and TRBJ2-7, the full variable domain is SQTIHQWPATLVQPVGSPLSLECTVEGTSNPNLYWYRQAAGRGLQLLFYSVGIGQISSEVPQNLSASRPQDRQFILSSKKLLLSDSGFYLCAWSVRAYEQYFGPGTRLTVT.

The table lists this clonotype with a few counts. The J gene is TRBJ2-5, the V gene TRBV5-4; 8 bases line up with TRBD2. The CDR3 runs 14 residues. Germline V gene data show CDR1 as SGHNT and CDR2 as YYREEE (reference sequence). J was trimmed by 5 bases and V by 3 bases; bases with no gene match: 6. CDR3 DNA: TGTGCCAGCAGCTCCGGGGGGGTAGGGGAGACCCAGTACTTC. Its protein product is CASSSGGVGETQYF.

The V gene is TRBV7-9, the J gene TRBJ2-3; 9 bases align to TRBD2. Per the germline V gene, CDR1 is SEHNR and CDR2 is FQNEAQ (reference sequence). This CDR3 has 18 amino acids. J was trimmed by 4 bases and V by 5 bases; bases with no gene match: 16. The CDR3 protein is CASSRLYRAGGESDTQYF. Written as DNA, the CDR3 is TGTGCCAGCAGCCGTCTTTATCGGGCGGGAGGGGAGTCAGATACGCAGTATTTT. Full variable domain (rest looked up from reference TRBV7-9 and TRBJ2-3): DTGVSQNPRHKITKRGQNVTFRCDPISEHNRLYWYRQTLGQGPEFLTYFQNEAQLEKSRLLSDRFSAERPKGSFSTLEIQRTEQGDSAMYLCASSRLYRAGGESDTQYFGPGTRLTVL.

By sample share, this clonotype is medium-sized. The V and J genes are TRBV20-1 and TRBJ2-1, with 10 bases identical to TRBD2. Trimming took 3 bases from V and 9 from J; bases not matched to a gene: 11. This CDR3 is 15 amino acids long. Per germline, CDR1 DFQATT and CDR2 SNEGSKA (reference sequence). For the CDR3, the DNA is TGCAGTGCTAGTGGATCCCTAGCGGGAGAGGTTGAGCAGTTCTTC. It encodes CSASGSLAGEVEQFF.